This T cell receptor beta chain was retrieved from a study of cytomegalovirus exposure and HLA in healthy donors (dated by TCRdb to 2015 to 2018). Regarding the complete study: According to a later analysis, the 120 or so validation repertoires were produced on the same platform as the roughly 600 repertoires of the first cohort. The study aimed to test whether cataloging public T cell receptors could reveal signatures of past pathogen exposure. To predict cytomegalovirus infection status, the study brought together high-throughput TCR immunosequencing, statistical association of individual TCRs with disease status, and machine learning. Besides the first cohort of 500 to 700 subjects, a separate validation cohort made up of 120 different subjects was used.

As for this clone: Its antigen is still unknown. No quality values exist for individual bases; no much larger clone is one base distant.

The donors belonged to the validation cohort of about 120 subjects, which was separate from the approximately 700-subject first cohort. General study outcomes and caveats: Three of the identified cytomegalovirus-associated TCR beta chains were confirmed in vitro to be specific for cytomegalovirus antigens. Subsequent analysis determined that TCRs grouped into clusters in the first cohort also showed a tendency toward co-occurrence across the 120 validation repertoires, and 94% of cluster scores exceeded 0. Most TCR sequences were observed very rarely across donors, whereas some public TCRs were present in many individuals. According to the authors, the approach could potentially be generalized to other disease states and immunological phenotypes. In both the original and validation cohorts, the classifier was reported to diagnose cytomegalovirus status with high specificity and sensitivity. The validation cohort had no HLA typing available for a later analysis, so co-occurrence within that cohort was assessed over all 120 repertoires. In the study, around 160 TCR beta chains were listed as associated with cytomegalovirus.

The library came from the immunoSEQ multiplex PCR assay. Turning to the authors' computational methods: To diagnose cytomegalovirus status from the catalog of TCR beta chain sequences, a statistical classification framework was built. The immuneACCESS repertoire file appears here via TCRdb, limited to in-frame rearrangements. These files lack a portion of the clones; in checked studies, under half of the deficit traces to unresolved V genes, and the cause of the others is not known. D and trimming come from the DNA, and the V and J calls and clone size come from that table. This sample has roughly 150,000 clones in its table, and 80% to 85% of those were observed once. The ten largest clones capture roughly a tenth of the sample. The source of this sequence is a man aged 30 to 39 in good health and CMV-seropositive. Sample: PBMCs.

CDR3 region: CASSEWAGVNTEAFF. The DNA reads as follows: TGTGCCAGCAGTGAATGGGCAGGTGTGAACACTGAAGCTTTCTTT. The rearrangement joined TRBV6-1 to TRBJ1-1, with the D gene not confidently named. In the germline V gene, CDR1 corresponds to MNHNS and CDR2 to SASEGT. Trimming costs V 2 bases and J 0 bases, and their ends lie 10 bases apart. The CDR3 measures 15 amino acids from cysteine to phenylalanine. The only DNA kept is the CDR3, 45 bases in frame from the first base.